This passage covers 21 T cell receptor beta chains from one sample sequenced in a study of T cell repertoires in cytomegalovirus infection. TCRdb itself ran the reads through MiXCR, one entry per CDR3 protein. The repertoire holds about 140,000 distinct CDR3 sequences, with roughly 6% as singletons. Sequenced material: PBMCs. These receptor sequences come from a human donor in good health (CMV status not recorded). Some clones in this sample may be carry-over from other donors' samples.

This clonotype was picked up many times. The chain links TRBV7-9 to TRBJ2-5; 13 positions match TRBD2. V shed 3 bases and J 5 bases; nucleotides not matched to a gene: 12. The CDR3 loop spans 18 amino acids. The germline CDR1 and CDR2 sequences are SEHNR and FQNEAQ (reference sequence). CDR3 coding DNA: TGTGCCAGCAGCTTCGGGACTAGCGGGATGTATTCAGGGGAGACCCAGTACTTC. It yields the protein CASSFGTSGMYSGETQYF.

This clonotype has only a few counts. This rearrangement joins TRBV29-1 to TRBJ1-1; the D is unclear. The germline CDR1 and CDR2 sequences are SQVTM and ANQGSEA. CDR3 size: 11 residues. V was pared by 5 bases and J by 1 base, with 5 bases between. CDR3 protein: CSVTRNTEAFF. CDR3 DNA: TGCAGCGTTACCAGGAACACTGAAGCTTTCTTT.

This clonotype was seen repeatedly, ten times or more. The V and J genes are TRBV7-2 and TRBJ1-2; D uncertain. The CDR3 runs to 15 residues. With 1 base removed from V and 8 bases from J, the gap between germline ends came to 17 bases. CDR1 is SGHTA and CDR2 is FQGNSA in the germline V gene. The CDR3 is CASSLVRVEGTGYTF. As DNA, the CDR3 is TGTGCCAGCAGCTTAGTTCGAGTCGAGGGCACCGGCTACACCTTC.

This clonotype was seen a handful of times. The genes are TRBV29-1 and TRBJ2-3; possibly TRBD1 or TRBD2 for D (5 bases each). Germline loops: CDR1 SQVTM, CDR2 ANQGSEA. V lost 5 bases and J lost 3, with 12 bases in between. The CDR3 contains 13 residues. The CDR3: CSVWGFGTDTQYF. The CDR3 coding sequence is TGCAGCGTTTGGGGGTTCGGAACAGATACGCAGTATTTT.

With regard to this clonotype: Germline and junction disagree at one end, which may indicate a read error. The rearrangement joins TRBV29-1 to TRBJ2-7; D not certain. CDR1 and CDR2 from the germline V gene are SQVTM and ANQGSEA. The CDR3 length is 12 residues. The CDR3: CSVGRSSNEQYF. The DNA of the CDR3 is TGCAGCGTTGGAAGGTCCTCCAACGAGCAGTACTTC.

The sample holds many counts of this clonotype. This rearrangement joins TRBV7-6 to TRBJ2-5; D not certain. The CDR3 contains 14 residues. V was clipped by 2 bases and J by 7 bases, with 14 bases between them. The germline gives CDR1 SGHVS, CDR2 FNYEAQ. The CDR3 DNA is TGTGCCAGCAGCTTAACCTTCGGGTCGGGGACCCAGTACTTC. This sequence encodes CASSLTFGSGTQYF.

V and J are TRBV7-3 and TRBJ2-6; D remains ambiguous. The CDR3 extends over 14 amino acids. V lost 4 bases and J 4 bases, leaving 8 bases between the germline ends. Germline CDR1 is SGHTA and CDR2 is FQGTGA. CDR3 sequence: CASSSGGGANVLTF. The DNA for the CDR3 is TGTGCCAGCAGCTCGGGTGGAGGGGCCAACGTCCTGACTTTC.

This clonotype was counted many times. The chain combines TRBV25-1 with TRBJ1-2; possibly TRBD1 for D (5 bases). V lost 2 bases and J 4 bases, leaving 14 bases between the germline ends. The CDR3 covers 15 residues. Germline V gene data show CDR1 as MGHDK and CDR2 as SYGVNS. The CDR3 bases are TGTGCCAGCAGTGAACGTCGGGCAGGGACCTATGGCTACACCTTC. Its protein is CASSERRAGTYGYTF.

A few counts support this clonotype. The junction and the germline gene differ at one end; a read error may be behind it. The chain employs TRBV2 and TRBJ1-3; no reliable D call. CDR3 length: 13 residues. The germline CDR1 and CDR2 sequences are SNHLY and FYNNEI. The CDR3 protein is CASSPSQNHPPFF. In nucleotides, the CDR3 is TGTGCCAGCAGCCCCTCTCAGAATCACCCCCCTTTTTTT. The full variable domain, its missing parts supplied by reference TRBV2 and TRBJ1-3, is EPEVTQTPSHQVTQMGQEVILRCVPISNHLYFYWYRQILGQKVEFLVSFYNNEISEKSEIFDDQFSVERPDGSNFTLKIRSTKLEDSAMYFCASSPSQNHPPFFGEGSWLTVV.

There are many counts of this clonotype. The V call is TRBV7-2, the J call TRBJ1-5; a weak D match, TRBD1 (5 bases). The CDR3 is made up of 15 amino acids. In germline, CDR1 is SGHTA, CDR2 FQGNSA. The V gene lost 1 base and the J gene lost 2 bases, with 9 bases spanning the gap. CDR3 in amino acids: CASSLEGSGNQPQHF. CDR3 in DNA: TGTGCCAGCAGCTTAGAGGGGTCTGGCAATCAGCCCCAGCATTTT.

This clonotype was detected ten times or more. In DNA form, the CDR3 reads TGTGCCAGCTCGCCTGTGACTAGCGGGGCAGAGACCCAGTACTTC. Translation: CASSPVTSGAETQYF. This chain links TRBV18 with TRBJ2-5; 11 nucleotides line up with TRBD2. This CDR3 is 15 amino acids long. Looked up from germline, CDR1 is KGHSH and CDR2 is LQKENI. The J segment lost 4 bases and the V segment lost 6 bases, leaving 7 bases of the junction unmatched.

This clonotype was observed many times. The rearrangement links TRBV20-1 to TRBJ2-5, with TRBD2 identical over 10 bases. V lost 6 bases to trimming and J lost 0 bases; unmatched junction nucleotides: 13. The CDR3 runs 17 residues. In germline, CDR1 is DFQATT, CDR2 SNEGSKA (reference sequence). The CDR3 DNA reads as TGCAGTGCCGTAACTAGCGGGGAGCCGTTGTACCAAGAGACCCAGTACTTC. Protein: CSAVTSGEPLYQETQYF.

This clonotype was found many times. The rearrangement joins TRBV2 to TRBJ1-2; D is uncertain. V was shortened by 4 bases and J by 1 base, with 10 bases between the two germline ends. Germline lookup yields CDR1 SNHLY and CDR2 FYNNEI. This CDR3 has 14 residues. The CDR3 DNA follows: TGTGCCAGCAGTGCCCGGACTCTTAACTATGGCTACACCTTC. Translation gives CASSARTLNYGYTF.

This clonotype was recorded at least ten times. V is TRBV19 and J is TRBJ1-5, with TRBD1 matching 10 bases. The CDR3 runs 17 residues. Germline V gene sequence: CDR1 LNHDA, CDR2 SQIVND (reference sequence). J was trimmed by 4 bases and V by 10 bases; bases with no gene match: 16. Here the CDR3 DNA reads TGTGCCACCAGAAGGGGGGACAGGGGCATAAGAAATCAGCCCCAGCATTTT. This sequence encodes CATRRGDRGIRNQPQHF.

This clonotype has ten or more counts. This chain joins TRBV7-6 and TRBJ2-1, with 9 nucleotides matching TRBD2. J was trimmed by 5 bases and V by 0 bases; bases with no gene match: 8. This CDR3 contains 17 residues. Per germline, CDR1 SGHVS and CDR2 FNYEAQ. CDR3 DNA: TGTGCCAGCAGCTTAGCGGTCGGAGCGGGGGGTGACAATGAGCAGTTCTTC. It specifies CASSLAVGAGGDNEQFF.

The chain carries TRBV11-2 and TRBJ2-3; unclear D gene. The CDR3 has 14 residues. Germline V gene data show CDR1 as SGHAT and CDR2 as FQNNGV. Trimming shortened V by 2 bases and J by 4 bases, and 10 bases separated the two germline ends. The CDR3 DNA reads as TGTGCCAGCAGCTTACGGCAGGCCTCAGATACGCAGTATTTT. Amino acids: CASSLRQASDTQYF.

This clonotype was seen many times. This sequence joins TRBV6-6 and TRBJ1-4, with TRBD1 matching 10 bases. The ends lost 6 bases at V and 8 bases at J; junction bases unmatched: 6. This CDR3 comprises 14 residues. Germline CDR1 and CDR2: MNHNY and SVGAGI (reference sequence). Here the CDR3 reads CASRLTGGNEKLFF. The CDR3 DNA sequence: TGTGCCAGCAGACTGACAGGGGGCAACGAAAAACTGTTTTTT.

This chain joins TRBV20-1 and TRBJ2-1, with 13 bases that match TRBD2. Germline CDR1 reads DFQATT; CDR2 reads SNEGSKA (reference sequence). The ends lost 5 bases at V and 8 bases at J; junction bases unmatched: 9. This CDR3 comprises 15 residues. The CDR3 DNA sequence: TGCAGTGCTCCGCGACTAGCGGGGGGAAAGGATGAGCAGTTCTTC. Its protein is CSAPRLAGGKDEQFF.

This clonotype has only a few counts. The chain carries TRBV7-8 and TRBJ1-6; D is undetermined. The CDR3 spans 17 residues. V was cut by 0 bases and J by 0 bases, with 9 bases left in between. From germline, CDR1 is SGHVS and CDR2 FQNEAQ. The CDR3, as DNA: TGTGCCAGCAGCTTAGCGCAGGCGAGCTCCTATAATTCACCCCTCCACTTT. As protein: CASSLAQASSYNSPLHF.

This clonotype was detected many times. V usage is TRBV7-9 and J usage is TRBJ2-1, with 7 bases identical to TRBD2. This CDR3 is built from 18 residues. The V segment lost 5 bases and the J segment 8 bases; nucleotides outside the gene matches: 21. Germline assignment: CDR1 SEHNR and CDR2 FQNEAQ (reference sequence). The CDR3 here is CASSLPRGGGINRDEQFF. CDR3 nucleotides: TGTGCCAGCAGCCTTCCTCGGGGCGGGGGAATAAATCGGGATGAGCAGTTCTTC.

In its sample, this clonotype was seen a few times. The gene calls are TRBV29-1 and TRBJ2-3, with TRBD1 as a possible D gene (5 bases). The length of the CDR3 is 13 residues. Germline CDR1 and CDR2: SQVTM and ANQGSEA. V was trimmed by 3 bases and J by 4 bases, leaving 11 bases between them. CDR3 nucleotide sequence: TGCAGCGTTGAGGTCCTAGGGGCAGATACGCAGTATTTT. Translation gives CSVEVLGADTQYF.